The 5 T cell receptor beta chains reported below all come from one sample, sequenced in a study of cytomegalovirus exposure and HLA in healthy donors. PCR amplification relied on 60 Vbeta primers (plus 13 Jbeta primers). Some clones are missing from TCRdb's copy, which holds only in-frame ones; the method was immunoSEQ multiplex PCR. The sample records 55,000 to 80,000 clones, about 66% being singletons. Sequenced sample: PBMCs. The source is a man aged 40-49 years in good health and CMV-seropositive.

DNA of the CDR3: TGTGCCAGCAGCTTGGGAAGCGGGCAAGAGACCCAGTACTTC. Protein sequence: CASSLGSGQETQYF. This chain joins TRBV5-5 and TRBJ2-5, with a tentative D call TRBD2 (6 bases). Germline V gene data show CDR1 as SGHKS and CDR2 as YYEKEE (reference sequence). CDR3 length equals 14 residues. Trimming cost V 0 bases and J 2 bases, with 8 bases left between them.

The chain uses TRBV28 and TRBJ1-2, with D possibly being TRBD1 (5 bases). This CDR3 has 15 amino acids. The V gene lost 5 bases and the J gene lost 4 bases, with 17 bases spanning the gap. The V gene's germline CDR1 is MDHEN and CDR2 SYDVKM. CDR3 sequence (DNA): TGTGCCAGCAGTCACCCCGTCGGGGGTAGCTATGGCTACACCTTC. This codes for CASSHPVGGSYGYTF.

The rearrangement links TRBV28 to TRBJ2-5; 11 bases are shared with TRBD2. The CDR3 covers 14 residues. V trimming: 6 bases; J trimming: 1 base; junction bases outside the gene matches: 1. Germline loops: CDR1 MDHEN, CDR2 SYDVKM. CDR3 sequence reads: CASRGLAVQETQYF. In DNA, the CDR3 is TGTGCCAGCAGGGGACTAGCGGTCCAAGAGACCCAGTACTTC.

This clone showed up just once. The chain links TRBV7-2 to TRBJ2-3; D unclear. Trimming removed 3 bases from V and 5 bases from J, with 12 bases in between. Germline values: CDR1 SGHTA, CDR2 FQGNSA. The CDR3 has 14 amino acids. CDR3 bases: TGTGCCAGCAGCTTGAGAGACAACTTAGATACGCAGTATTTT. Residues: CASSLRDNLDTQYF.

This clone appeared a few times. The chain couples TRBV4-2 to TRBJ2-5; 7 bases align to TRBD2. The V and J ends lost 1 base and 5 bases, in that order; junction bases with no gene match: 10. CDR3 length equals 16 residues. Germline V gene data show CDR1 as LGHNA and CDR2 as YNFKEQ. CDR3 DNA: TGTGCCAGCAGCCAAGGGACTAGACCACACCCGGAGACCCAGTACTTC. This gives the protein CASSQGTRPHPETQYF.